These 19 T cell receptor beta chains share one sample of origin, sequenced in a study of blood T cells in healthy people across ages. Next came a second PCR, run for about 6 to 12 cycles, which used a sample-barcoded 5' primer along with a J-beta primer mix. TCRdb independently ran MiXCR on the 5' RACE reads; one entry per CDR3 protein. The data contain 700,000 to 1,000,000 distinct CDR3 sequences, roughly 44% of them singletons. Material: blood. The receptors stem from a man between 60 and 70 years old in good health.

The chain joins TRBV3-1 to TRBJ1-2; no reliable D call. This CDR3 has 13 residues. V gave up 0 bases and J gave up 7 bases, with 9 bases separating them. Germline assignment: CDR1 LGHDT and CDR2 YNNKEL (reference sequence). CDR3: CASSQERLVGYTF. CDR3 coding DNA: TGTGCCAGCAGCCAAGAGAGATTAGTTGGCTACACCTTC.

Note on this clonotype: At one boundary the junction diverges from the germline segment, which might be a read error. The CDR3 loop reads CAGSPTTGGEAFF. CDR3 bases: TGCGCCGGCAGCCCTACTACAGGGGGTGAAGCTTTCTTT. The genes are TRBV5-1 and TRBJ1-1; TRBD1 aligns across 8 bases. The CDR3 contains 13 residues. CDR1 and CDR2 from the germline V gene are SGHRS and YFSETQ.

The chain has TRBV24-1 and TRBJ2-5; 7 positions match TRBD2. Germline CDR1 KGHDR, CDR2 SFDVKD. The J segment lost 7 bases and the V segment lost 2 bases, leaving 0 bases of the junction unmatched. The length of the CDR3 is 12 residues. The CDR3 coding sequence is TGTGCCACCAGTGATTGGGGGGGGACCCAGTACTTC. Translation: CATSDWGGTQYF.

In this sample, this clonotype turned up a few times. The chain joins TRBV7-3 to TRBJ1-1, with a possible D match to TRBD1 (6 bases). The V gene's germline CDR1 is SGHTA and CDR2 FQGTGA. The length of the CDR3 is 13 residues. The V and J ends lost 5 bases and 1 base respectively, with 8 bases between them. The CDR3 DNA reads as TGTGCCAGCAGCAAACAGGGGAACACTGAAGCTTTCTTT. Translated, it gives CASSKQGNTEAFF.

V and J are TRBV4-1 and TRBJ2-5; 9 bases align to TRBD2. The V and J ends lost 1 base and 2 bases, in that order; junction bases with no gene match: 11. The germline V gene has CDR1 MGHRA and CDR2 YSYEKL. CDR3 length equals 18 residues. The CDR3 DNA reads as TGCGCCAGCAGCCAAGGGGGGCCCGGGACTAGCAGACAAGAGACCCAGTACTTC. This gives the protein CASSQGGPGTSRQETQYF.

This clonotype was seen a handful of times. The chain carries TRBV4-1 and TRBJ2-3, with D unresolved. V lost 0 bases and J lost 0, with 7 bases in between. The CDR3 extends over 15 amino acids. The V gene's germline CDR1 is MGHRA and CDR2 YSYEKL. CDR3 DNA sequence: TGCGCCAGCAGCCAAGATAGGACGAGCACAGATACGCAGTATTTT. It translates to CASSQDRTSTDTQYF.

The chain employs TRBV7-2 and TRBJ2-1, with 10 bases matching TRBD1. The J segment lost 10 bases and the V segment lost 5 bases, leaving 8 bases of the junction unmatched. Germline V lookup: CDR1 SGHTA, CDR2 FQGNSA. This CDR3 is built from 14 residues. The CDR3 DNA is TGTGCCAGCAGCCCAAGACAGGGGGCATGGGAGCAGTTCTTC. Its translation: CASSPRQGAWEQFF.

The V gene is TRBV6-2 or TRBV6-3, the J gene TRBJ2-3, with D unclear. V was shortened by 6 bases and J by 0 bases, with 13 bases between the two germline ends. This CDR3 is 15 amino acids long. CDR1 is MNHEY, CDR2 SVGEGT, per germline. This CDR3 reads CASSVDLTSTDTQYF. The CDR3 DNA reads TGTGCCAGCAGCGTCGACCTAACAAGCACAGATACGCAGTATTTT.

The chain is built from TRBV7-2 and TRBJ2-7; 10 nucleotides align to TRBD1. In germline, CDR1 is SGHTA, CDR2 FQGNSA. Losses at the gene ends were 6 bases for V and 7 bases for J; bases not matched to a gene: 12. CDR3 length equals 15 residues. The CDR3: CASRSGQGSYNEQYF. The CDR3 region has the DNA TGTGCCAGCAGATCGGGACAGGGGTCCTACAATGAGCAGTACTTC.

This chain connects TRBV6-1 to TRBJ1-5, with TRBD1 identical over 8 bases. This CDR3 spans 16 amino acids. Germline CDR1 reads MNHNS; CDR2 reads SASEGT. Trimming removed 3 bases from V and 5 bases from J; junction bases left unmatched: 9. CDR3 DNA: TGTGCCAGCAGTGATTTATTCGGACAGGGACATCAGCCCCAGCATTTT. Translating gives CASSDLFGQGHQPQHF.

The genes are TRBV20-1 and TRBJ2-2, with TRBD2 matching over 10 bases. J lost 5 bases, V lost 3 bases, and 6 bases had no gene match. The CDR3 sequence is 15 residues long. Per germline, CDR1 DFQATT and CDR2 SNEGSKA (reference sequence). The CDR3 region has the DNA TGCAGTGCTAGGGAGCGGGGGGGCGTGACCGGGGAGCTGTTTTTT. This codes for CSARERGGVTGELFF.

There are a few counts of this clonotype. The chain is built from TRBV6-2 or TRBV6-3 and TRBJ2-7, with 9 bases fitting TRBD2. There are 16 residues in the CDR3. The germline gives CDR1 MNHEY, CDR2 SVGEGT. V was clipped by 4 bases and J by 2 bases; unmatched bases: 9. This CDR3 is CASSSSGGPGTYEQYF. CDR3 coding DNA: TGTGCCAGCAGTTCGAGCGGGGGGCCGGGGACCTACGAGCAGTACTTC.

V is TRBV4-3 and J is TRBJ1-6; possibly TRBD1 for D (5 bases). Germline V CDR1 and CDR2: LGHNA, YSLEER. CDR3 length equals 16 residues. V was cut by 2 bases and J by 3 bases, with 11 bases left in between. The CDR3 spells CASSQTGRNYNSPLHF. The CDR3 DNA sequence: TGCGCCAGCAGCCAAACAGGCCGGAACTATAATTCACCCCTCCACTTT.

The chain joins TRBV6-2 or TRBV6-3 to TRBJ2-7; 9 positions agree with TRBD1. CDR1 is MNHEY, CDR2 SVGEGT, per germline. The V and J ends lost 6 bases and 5 bases, in that order; junction bases with no gene match: 17. This CDR3 has 17 residues. In DNA, the CDR3 is TGTGCCAGCAGCCTAATGGGGACCGGGACAGGGCGGCACGAGCAGTACTTC. It specifies CASSLMGTGTGRHEQYF.

The rearrangement links TRBV24-1 to TRBJ1-5, with unresolved D. The CDR3 runs 11 residues. CDR1 and CDR2 (germline): KGHDR, SFDVKD. Trimming left V 9 bases short and J 8 bases short, with 10 bases between. Here the CDR3 DNA reads TGTGCCACCGATGTTAGCGAGCCCCAGCATTTT. Its translation: CATDVSEPQHF.

This chain joins TRBV27 and TRBJ2-3; 8 bases are shared with TRBD1. Germline CDR1 and CDR2: MNHEY and SMNVEV (reference sequence). CDR3 size: 12 residues. The V and J ends lost 7 bases and 4 bases, in that order; junction bases with no gene match: 1. The CDR3 reads CASKTGADTQYF. The CDR3 DNA is TGTGCCAGCAAGACAGGGGCAGATACGCAGTATTTT.

The V call is TRBV29-1, the J call TRBJ2-7; tentatively, D is TRBD1 (5 bases). The CDR3 has 14 amino acids. Germline-derived CDR1 and CDR2 are SQVTM and ANQGSEA. Trimming took 2 bases from V and 2 from J, leaving 13 bases between them. In DNA form, the CDR3 reads TGCAGCGTTGAATTGGGTCAGGGCCCCTACGAGCAGTACTTC. As protein: CSVELGQGPYEQYF.

The genes are TRBV20-1 and TRBJ2-3; D remains unclear. The ends were cut back, 4 bases at V and 4 bases at J, with 9 bases in the middle. In germline, CDR1 is DFQATT, CDR2 SNEGSKA (reference sequence). This CDR3 comprises 12 residues. CDR3 bases: TGCAGTGCTAAAGGGTCGTCAGATACGCAGTATTTT. Amino acid sequence: CSAKGSSDTQYF.

This rearrangement joins TRBV9 to TRBJ1-1, with 8 bases that match TRBD1. The V gene end was trimmed by 4 bases and the J gene end by 6 bases; junction bases not matched to a gene: 5. Germline V lookup: CDR1 SGDLS, CDR2 YYNGEE. The CDR3 consists of 13 residues. CDR3 nucleotides: TGTGCCAGCAGCCAAAGACAGGGGCCTGAAGCTTTCTTT. Amino acid sequence: CASSQRQGPEAFF.